This T cell receptor (beta chain) was sequenced for a study of T-cell memory formation after mild COVID-19. Study-level points and caveats: Among CD4+ contracting clones, most were CM and EM, and CD8+ ones EMRA. Clones contracting day 15 to 85 were balanced CD4/CD8; later expanders leaned CD4+. Confirmation of SARS-CoV-2 specificity was lacking for second-wave clones peaking day 37. Prior to infection, memory already included some responding clones, suggesting cross-reactive memory joined.

Germline V gives CDR1 MDHEN, CDR2 SYDVKM. V gave up 4 bases and J gave up 2 bases, with 13 bases separating them. CDR3 size: 15 residues. Each CDR3 protein is one row after TCRdb ran MiXCR on the 5' RACE reads. This table has hundreds of thousands of distinct CDR3 sequences, approximately 19% appearing once. The table lists this clonotype with a few counts. Its target is unknown. The sequenced material came from PBMCs or a T cell subset sorted from them (not recorded which). The chain couples TRBV28 to TRBJ2-3; no reliable D call. The TCR originated in a man between 18 and 29 years old who had mild COVID-19 (a few samples of this study predate the infection). Cell type and time point are not known. The CDR3 DNA follows: TGTGCCAGCAGTTACGGGCGATCCTCCACAGATACGCAGTATTTT. It encodes CASSYGRSSTDTQYF.